The rows below give T cell receptor beta chains drawn from one sample of a study of glioma-infiltrating T cells after dendritic cell vaccination. Sequencing was performed with immunoSEQ multiplex PCR; in TCRdb, only in-frame clones are kept and a portion is missing. The sample lists about 76,000 clones, around 87% seen once, with around 2% in the top ten. The sequencing here drew on blood, taken after dendritic cell vaccination. All receptors come from a human donor with glioblastoma. The conserved cysteine and the conserved F or W are not part of the CDR3 here. Each record gives: J gene, clone size, D gene, V gene, CDR3 protein. A D gene is named only where the DNA matches it firmly. Rows may omit the clone size; those that give it use once, few, many or a size class.

TRBJ2-2	.	TRBD2	TRBV5-6	ASSLVLAGYTGELF
TRBJ2-7	.	.	TRBV7-9	ASSGGSGGRGEQY
TRBJ1-5	many	TRBD1	TRBV10-2	ASSGGDRGYQPQH
TRBJ2-1	.	.	TRBV7-6	ASSLVGGARSYNEQF
TRBJ1-5	.	TRBD1	TRBV5-1	ASSLDTGGQPQH
TRBJ2-3	.	TRBD2	TRBV30	AWGTSGRSDTQY
TRBJ1-1	.	TRBD1	TRBV5-1	ASSSDRDGAF
TRBJ1-5	.	.	TRBV19	ASSIDSGDNQPQH
TRBJ1-6	.	.	TRBV5-1	ASSLEGRGISPLH
TRBJ1-1	once	.	TRBV5-1	ASSPGVFTEAF
TRBJ1-4	.	TRBD1	TRBV29-1	SVAFGTATNEKLF
TRBJ1-2	.	.	TRBV7-9	ASSPQTAPT
TRBJ2-7	.	.	TRBV4-1	ASSQAGTLSYEQY
TRBJ2-5	once	.	TRBV4-1	ASSQLAVRGFETQY
TRBJ2-7	.	TRBD2	TRBV2	ASSRLAGSYEQY
TRBJ2-2	.	TRBD2	TRBV9	ASSEREGNTGELF
TRBJ1-2	.	.	TRBV4-1	ASSQEPGTTFHGYT
TRBJ2-1	.	TRBD2	TRBV25-1	ASARRGSYNEQF
.	.	TRBD2	TRBV14	ASSTRLAGAYEQY
TRBJ2-3	.	.	TRBV2	ASEARPTDTQY
TRBJ2-3	.	TRBD2	TRBV6-5	ATGLADTDTQY
TRBJ1-2	.	.	TRBV23-1	ASSPVRLNYGYT
TRBJ1-2	.	.	TRBV6-6	ALAPGNSYGYT
TRBJ2-7	.	TRBD2	TRBV5-1	ASSPIGRAYEQY
TRBJ1-1	.	TRBD1	TRBV7-9	ASSRGQGDLAF
TRBJ1-1	.	.	TRBV7-9	ASSPSTLNTEAF
TRBJ1-4	few	.	TRBV5-1	ASSRGALGEKLF
TRBJ2-7	once	.	TRBV5-6	ASSLTGSGEQY
TRBJ2-2	.	TRBD2	TRBV7-2	ASSLDLAGTGELF
TRBJ1-2	.	.	TRBV15	ATSRQGNYGYT
TRBJ2-2	.	TRBD1	TRBV5-6	ASSFGTGYTGELF
TRBJ2-3	.	TRBD2	TRBV6-4	ASSGLAGTSTDTQY
TRBJ1-5	.	.	TRBV5-1	ASSPGQPNQPQH
TRBJ1-5	.	TRBD1	TRBV18	ASSPFDRENQPQH
TRBJ2-6	.	.	TRBV6-5	ASSYERVSGANVPT
TRBJ2-5	once	TRBD2	TRBV6-5	ASSSPSGGAETQY
TRBJ1-2	.	.	TRBV20-1	SAFDSGYT
TRBJ2-3	.	TRBD2	TRBV5-1	ASSPPSGGAGDTQY